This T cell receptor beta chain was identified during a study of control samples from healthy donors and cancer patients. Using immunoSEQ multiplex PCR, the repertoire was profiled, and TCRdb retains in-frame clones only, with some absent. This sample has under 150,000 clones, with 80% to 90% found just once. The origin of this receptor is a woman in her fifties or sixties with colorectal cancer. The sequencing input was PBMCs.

The CDR3, as DNA: TGTGCCAGCTCATCCCCGGGACAGCATCTTCCAGAGGTCTACGAGCAGTACTTC. This translates into CASSSPGQHLPEVYEQYF. The chain is built from TRBV18 and TRBJ2-7, with TRBD1 identical over 7 bases. Germline-derived CDR1 and CDR2 are KGHSH and LQKENI. The V segment lost 5 bases and the J segment 3 bases; nucleotides outside the gene matches: 19. The CDR3 has 18 residues.